This entry features one T cell receptor (beta chain) sequence. CDR1 SGHAT and CDR2 FQNNGV come from the germline V gene. V shed 4 bases and J shed 10 bases, with 17 bases lying between them. The CDR3 loop spans 15 amino acids. This specimen comes from a study of shared clonotypes between healthy human individuals. The wider study: The study enrolled two women and three men aged 18 to 49. Donors had three CD4 naive, three CD4 memory, two CD8 naive and one CD8 memory plate apiece.

Replicate PCRs from sorted subsets contained around 190 ng DNA, which is around 29,000 T cell genomes. Authors' processing steps: Junction-only sequences produced by ImmunoSEQ had no quality scores, so filtering differed. TCRdb's table, derived via immunoSEQ multiplex PCR, lists solely in-frame clones and lacks some. Clone size and the V and J calls come from that table; the DNA yielded D and trimming. The sample records about 1 million clones, around 76% being singletons. The sequencing sample was made of memory CD4+ T cells sorted from blood. Subset defined: CD45RA-negative fraction. The rearrangement uses TRBV11-2 and TRBJ1-6, with D possibly matching TRBD1 (6 bases). The TCR was taken from a man younger than 35 in good health. The DNA for the CDR3 is TGTGCCAGCAGCTCCGGCGGGCAGGGGAGGTCACCCCTCCACTTT. It yields the protein CASSSGGQGRSPLHF. The entire variable domain, with the rest obtained from reference TRBV11-2 and TRBJ1-6, is as follows: EAGVAQSPRYKIIEKRQSVAFWCNPISGHATLYWYQQILGQGPKLLIQFQNNGVVDDSQLPKDRFSAERLKGVDSTLKIQPAKLEDSAVYLCASSSGGQGRSPLHFGNGTRLTVT.